This entry concerns a single T cell receptor beta chain. The antigen it recognizes is unknown. The record has no base qualities; no much larger clone is one base away. The immunoSEQ Assay, a bias-controlled multiplex PCR, was used to amplify TCRbeta CDR3 regions from genomic DNA. In the authors' own workflow: Within the assay, amplification of reference gene primers was used to estimate how many nucleated cells each sample contained. To quantify the absolute abundance of each unique TCRbeta CDR3 rearrangement, sequence reads were collapsed and filtered. For each sample, productive Simpson clonality was calculated by taking the square root of Simpson's diversity index across productive rearrangements. Not all clones reach the TCRdb copy of this immuneACCESS table, which keeps in-frame sequences only. Checked studies attribute under half of the gap to unresolved V genes and leave the rest unexplained. The DNA gave D and trimming, while V, J and clone size come from that table. This sample has over 100,000 clones in its table, and roughly four fifths of those were observed once. Roughly 5% of the sample lies in the top ten.

The data derive from a study of blood T cell repertoires in COVID-19 (dated by TCRdb to about 2020). For the wider study: Collaborator samples came from the United States, Italy and Spain and covered acute and convalescent phases of COVID-19. The prospective study material was composed of cDNA or gDNA derived from T cells, B-cell-depleted T cells, or PBMCs. The dataset comprised deeply sampled blood TCRbeta repertoires from subjects exposed to, actively infected with, or recovered from COVID-19. A freely available public database, intended as a resource for researchers studying the immune response to SARS-CoV-2, is where the repertoires were released. The samples were drawn from the first 160 participants of the ongoing ImmuneRACE study and from roughly 1,300 subjects provided by 6 global collaborators. A de-identified subject ID, COVID-19 status, age in years and sex were almost always included in the sample metadata. Where HLA class I and class II types were available, the types were taken from metadata supplied by the sample provider, not from assay-based typing. Paper-wide results and their limitations: Clinical and demographic metadata were provided uncurated, with the amount varying by source and participant.

The germline V and J ends show losses of 4 bases and 9 bases respectively, and no gene match explains 6 bases of the junction. CDR1 and CDR2 were assigned from the germline V gene as SGHDN and FVKESK. The CDR3 runs 15 amino acids, cysteine and phenylalanine included. The only DNA kept is the CDR3, 45 bases in frame from the first base. Collaborating institutions collected whole blood in K2EDTA tubes following their own protocols. For TCRbeta analysis, collaborators shipped samples in one of three forms: frozen whole blood, isolated PBMCs, or DNA extracted from either of those sample types. What was sequenced was peripheral blood. The rearranged chain carries TRBV14 and TRBJ2-1, and TRBD2 matches 13 of the central bases. This receptor was identified in a man in his 60s with acute or convalescent COVID-19. The nucleotide sequence reads as follows: TGTGCCAGCAGCCGGACACTAGCGGGAGGGATTGAGCAGTTCTTC. It is translated as CASSRTLAGGIEQFF.